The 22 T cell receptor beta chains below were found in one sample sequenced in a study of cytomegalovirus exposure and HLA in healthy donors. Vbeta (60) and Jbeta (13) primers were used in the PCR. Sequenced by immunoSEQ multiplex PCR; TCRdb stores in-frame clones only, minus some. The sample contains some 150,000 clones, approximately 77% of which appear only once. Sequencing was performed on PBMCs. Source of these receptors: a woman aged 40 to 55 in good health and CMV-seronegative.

CDR3 protein: CASGHESYGYTF. DNA of the CDR3: TGTGCTAGTGGCCACGAGTCCTATGGCTACACCTTC. This sequence joins TRBV12-5 and TRBJ1-2; D gene unclear. CDR1 and CDR2 from the germline V gene are LGHNT and FRNRAP. The V and J ends lost 6 bases and 4 bases respectively, with 9 bases between them. The CDR3 sequence is 12 residues long.

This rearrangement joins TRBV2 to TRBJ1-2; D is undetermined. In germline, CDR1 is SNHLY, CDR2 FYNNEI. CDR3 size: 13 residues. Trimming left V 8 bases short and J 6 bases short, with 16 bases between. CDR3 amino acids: CASSPNGWDGYTF. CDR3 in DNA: TGTGCCAGCTCTCCCAACGGGTGGGATGGCTACACCTTC. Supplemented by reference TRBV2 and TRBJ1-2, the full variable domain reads EPEVTQTPSHQVTQMGQEVILRCVPISNHLYFYWYRQILGQKVEFLVSFYNNEISEKSEIFDDQFSVERPDGSNFTLKIRSTKLEDSAMYFCASSPNGWDGYTFGSGTRLTVV.

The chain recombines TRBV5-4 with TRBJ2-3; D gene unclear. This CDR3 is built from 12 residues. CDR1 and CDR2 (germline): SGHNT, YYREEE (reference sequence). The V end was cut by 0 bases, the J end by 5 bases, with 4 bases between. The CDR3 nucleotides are TGTGCCAGCAGCTTGGCGGGAGATACGCAGTATTTT. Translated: CASSLAGDTQYF.

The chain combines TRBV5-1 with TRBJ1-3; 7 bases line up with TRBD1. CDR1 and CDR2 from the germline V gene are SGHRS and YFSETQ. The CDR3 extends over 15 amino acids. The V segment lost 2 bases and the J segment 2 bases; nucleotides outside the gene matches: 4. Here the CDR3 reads CASSFGTATGNTIYF. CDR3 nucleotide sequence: TGCGCCAGCAGCTTCGGGACAGCAACTGGAAACACCATATATTTT.

In nucleotides, the CDR3 is TGCGCCAGCAGCCTCTGGGACAGGGCAAACACTGAAGCTTTCTTT. Translating gives CASSLWDRANTEAFF. J is TRBJ1-1 and V is TRBV5-1; 9 bases are a match to TRBD1. Trimming removed 4 bases from V and 2 bases from J; junction bases left unmatched: 6. The CDR3 is made up of 15 amino acids. Germline CDR1 SGHRS, CDR2 YFSETQ.

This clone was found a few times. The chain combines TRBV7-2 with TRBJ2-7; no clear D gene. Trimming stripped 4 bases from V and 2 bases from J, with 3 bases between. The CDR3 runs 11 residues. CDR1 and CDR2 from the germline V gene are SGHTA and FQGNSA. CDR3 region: CASSSAYEQYF. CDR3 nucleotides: TGTGCCAGCAGCTCCGCCTACGAGCAGTACTTC.

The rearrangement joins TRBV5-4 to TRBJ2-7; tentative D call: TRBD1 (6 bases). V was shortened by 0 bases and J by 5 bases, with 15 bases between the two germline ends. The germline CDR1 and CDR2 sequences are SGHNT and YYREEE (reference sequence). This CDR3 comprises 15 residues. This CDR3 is CASSLDWTVSNEQYF. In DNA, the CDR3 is TGTGCCAGCAGCTTGGACTGGACAGTTTCAAACGAGCAGTACTTC.

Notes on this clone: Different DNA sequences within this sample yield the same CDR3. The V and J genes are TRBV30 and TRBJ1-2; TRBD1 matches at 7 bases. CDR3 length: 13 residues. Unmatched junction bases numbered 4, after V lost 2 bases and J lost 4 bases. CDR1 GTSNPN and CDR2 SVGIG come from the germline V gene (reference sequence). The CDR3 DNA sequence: TGTGCCTGGAGTCGGGACAGACCCTATGGCTACACCTTC. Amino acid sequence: CAWSRDRPYGYTF.

The CDR3 spells CASSFGQGRGDTQYF. The CDR3 bases are TGTGCCAGCAGCTTTGGACAGGGGCGCGGAGATACGCAGTATTTT. V usage is TRBV5-8 and J usage is TRBJ2-3; 9 bases agree with TRBD1. Germline V gene lookup returns CDR1 SGHTS and CDR2 YDEGEE. Unmatched junction bases numbered 6, after V lost 2 bases and J lost 5 bases. The CDR3 covers 15 residues. Combining the CDR3 with reference TRBV5-8 and TRBJ2-3 gives the whole variable domain EAGVTQSPTHLIKTRGQQATLRCSPISGHTSVYWYQQALGLGLQFLLWYDEGEERNRGNFPPRFSGRQFPNYSSELNVNALELEDSALYLCASSFGQGRGDTQYFGPGTRLTVL.

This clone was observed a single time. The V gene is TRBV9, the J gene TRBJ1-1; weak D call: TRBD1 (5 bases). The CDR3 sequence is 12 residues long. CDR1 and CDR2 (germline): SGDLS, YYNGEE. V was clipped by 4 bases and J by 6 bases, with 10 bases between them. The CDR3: CASSRGIAEAFF. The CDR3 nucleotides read TGTGCCAGCAGCCGGGGGATCGCTGAAGCTTTCTTT.

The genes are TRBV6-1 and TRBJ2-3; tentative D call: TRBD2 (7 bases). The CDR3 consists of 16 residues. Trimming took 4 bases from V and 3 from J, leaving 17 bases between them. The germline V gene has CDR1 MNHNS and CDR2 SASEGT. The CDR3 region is CASSGGGRGATDTQYF. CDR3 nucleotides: TGTGCCAGCAGTGGGGGGGGACGGGGGGCGACAGATACGCAGTATTTT.

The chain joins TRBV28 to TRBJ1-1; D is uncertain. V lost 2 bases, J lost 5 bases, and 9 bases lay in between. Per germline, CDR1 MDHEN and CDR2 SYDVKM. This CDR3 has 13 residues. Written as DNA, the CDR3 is TGTGCCAGCAGTTTAGAGGTGAGGACTGAAGCTTTCTTT. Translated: CASSLEVRTEAFF.

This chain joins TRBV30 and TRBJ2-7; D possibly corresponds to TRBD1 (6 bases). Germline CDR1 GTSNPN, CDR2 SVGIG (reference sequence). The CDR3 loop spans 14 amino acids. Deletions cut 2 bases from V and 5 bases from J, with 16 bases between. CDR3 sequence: CAWSQTGRGNEQYF. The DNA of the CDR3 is TGTGCCTGGAGTCAGACGGGCAGGGGCAACGAGCAGTACTTC.

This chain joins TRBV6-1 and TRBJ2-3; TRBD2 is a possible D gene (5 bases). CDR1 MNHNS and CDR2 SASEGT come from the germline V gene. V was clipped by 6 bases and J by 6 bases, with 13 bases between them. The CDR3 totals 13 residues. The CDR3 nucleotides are TGTGCCAGCAGACCCCGAGGGCTGGATACGCAGTATTTT. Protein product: CASRPRGLDTQYF.

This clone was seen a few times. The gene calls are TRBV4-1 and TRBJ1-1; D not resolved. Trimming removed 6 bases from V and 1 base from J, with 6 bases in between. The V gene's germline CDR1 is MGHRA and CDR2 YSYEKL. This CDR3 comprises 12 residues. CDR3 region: CASSQENTEAFF. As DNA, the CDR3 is TGCGCCAGCAGTCAGGAGAACACTGAAGCTTTCTTT.

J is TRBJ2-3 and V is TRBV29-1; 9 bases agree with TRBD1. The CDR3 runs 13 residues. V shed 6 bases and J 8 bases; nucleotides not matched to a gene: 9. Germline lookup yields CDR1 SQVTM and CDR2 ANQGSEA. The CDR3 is CSVTGGISLTQYF. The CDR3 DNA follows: TGCAGCGTGACAGGGGGTATCTCTCTTACGCAGTATTTT.

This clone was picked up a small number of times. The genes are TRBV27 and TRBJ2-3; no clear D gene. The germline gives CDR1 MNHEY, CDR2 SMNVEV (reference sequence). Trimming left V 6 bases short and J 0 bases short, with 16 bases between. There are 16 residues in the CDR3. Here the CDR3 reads CASRSMGASSTDTQYF. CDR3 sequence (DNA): TGTGCCAGCAGGAGTATGGGCGCGTCAAGCACAGATACGCAGTATTTT.

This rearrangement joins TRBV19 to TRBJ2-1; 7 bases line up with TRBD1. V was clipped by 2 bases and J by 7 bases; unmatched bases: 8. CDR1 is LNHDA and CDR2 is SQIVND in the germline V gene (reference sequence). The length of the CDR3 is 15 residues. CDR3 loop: CASSILQGMINEQFF. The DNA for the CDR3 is TGTGCCAGTAGTATACTACAGGGGATGATTAATGAGCAGTTCTTC.

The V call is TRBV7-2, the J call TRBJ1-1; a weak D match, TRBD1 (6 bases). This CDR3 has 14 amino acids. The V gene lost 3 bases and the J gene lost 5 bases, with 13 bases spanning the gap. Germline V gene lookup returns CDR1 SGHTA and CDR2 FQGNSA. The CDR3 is CASSFRGGSTEAFF. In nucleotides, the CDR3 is TGTGCCAGCAGCTTCAGGGGTGGGAGTACTGAAGCTTTCTTT.

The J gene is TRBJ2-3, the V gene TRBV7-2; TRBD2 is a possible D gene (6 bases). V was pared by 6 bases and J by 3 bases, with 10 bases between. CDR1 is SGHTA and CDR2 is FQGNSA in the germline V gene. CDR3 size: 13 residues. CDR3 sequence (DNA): TGTGCCAGCAGGACTGGGGGGACAGATACGCAGTATTTT. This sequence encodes CASRTGGTDTQYF.

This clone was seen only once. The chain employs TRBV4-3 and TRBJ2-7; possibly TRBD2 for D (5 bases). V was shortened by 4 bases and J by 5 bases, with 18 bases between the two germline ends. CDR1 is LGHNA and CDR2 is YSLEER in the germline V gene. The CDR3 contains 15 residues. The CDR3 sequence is CASSPTGRAANEQYF. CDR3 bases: TGCGCCAGCAGCCCCACTGGGCGGGCTGCGAACGAGCAGTACTTC.

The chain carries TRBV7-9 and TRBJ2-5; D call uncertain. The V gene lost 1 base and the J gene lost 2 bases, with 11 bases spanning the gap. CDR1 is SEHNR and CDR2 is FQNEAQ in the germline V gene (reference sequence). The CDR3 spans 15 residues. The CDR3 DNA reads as TGTGCCAGCAGCTTAGAATTGTACAGTCAAGAGACCCAGTACTTC. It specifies CASSLELYSQETQYF.